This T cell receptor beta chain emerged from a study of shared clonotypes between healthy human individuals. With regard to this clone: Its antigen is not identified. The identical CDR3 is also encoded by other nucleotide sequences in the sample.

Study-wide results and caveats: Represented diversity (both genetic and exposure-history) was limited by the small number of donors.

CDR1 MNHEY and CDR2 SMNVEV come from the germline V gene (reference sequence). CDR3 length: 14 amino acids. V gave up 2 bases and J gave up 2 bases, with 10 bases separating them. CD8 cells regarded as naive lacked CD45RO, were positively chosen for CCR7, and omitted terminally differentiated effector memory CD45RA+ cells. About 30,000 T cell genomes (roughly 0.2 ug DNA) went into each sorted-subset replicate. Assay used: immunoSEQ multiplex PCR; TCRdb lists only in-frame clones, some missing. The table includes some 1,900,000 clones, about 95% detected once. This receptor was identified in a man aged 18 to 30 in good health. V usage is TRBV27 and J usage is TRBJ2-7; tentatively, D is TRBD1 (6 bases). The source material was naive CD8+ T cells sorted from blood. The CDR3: CASSLKGEAYEQYF. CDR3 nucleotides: TGTGCCAGCAGTTTAAAGGGGGAAGCCTACGAGCAGTACTTC.